A selection of T cell receptor beta chains follows, all from one sample in a study of cytomegalovirus exposure and HLA in healthy donors. Sequencing was performed with immunoSEQ multiplex PCR; in TCRdb, only in-frame clones are kept and a portion is missing. The table includes 90,000 to 100,000 clones, over 75% detected once. Sequencing input: PBMCs. These receptors were obtained from a man between 50 and 59 years old in good health and CMV-seronegative. The CDR3 runs from the conserved cysteine through the conserved F or W. D genes are given only for firm matches. A clone size is listed for some rows: how often the clone was seen (once, few, many), or a class if it is expanded.

TRBD2	NA	TRBV5-4	TRBJ2-3	TGTGCCAGCAGCTCCTCTCGGACTAGCGGGACCACAGATACGCAGTATTTT	CASSSSRTSGTTDTQYF
NA	NA	TRBV2	TRBJ2-3	TGTGCCAGCAGTGAACAGGGGTATGGAGATACGCAGTATTTT	CASSEQGYGDTQYF
NA	NA	TRBV19	TRBJ2-7	TGTGCCAGTAGTATCCGGGACACGAGCTCCTACGAGCAGTACTTC	CASSIRDTSSYEQYF
NA	once	TRBV5-1	TRBJ1-4	TGCGCCAGCAGCCCCGGTCGGGGAAACGAAAAACTGTTTTTT	CASSPGRGNEKLFF
NA	NA	TRBV30	TRBJ1-2	TGTGCCTGGAGTTGGGGTCCGCAGGGCTATGGCTACACCTTC	CAWSWGPQGYGYTF
NA	NA	TRBV19	TRBJ2-3	TGTGCCAGTAGTTACACAGATACGCAGTATTTT	CASSYTDTQYF
NA	NA	TRBV13	TRBJ1-1	TGTGCCAGCAGCTTAGTGGGGGGTCGTGCTTTCTTT	CASSLVGGRAFF
NA	NA	TRBV11-1	TRBJ2-5	TGTGCCAGCAGCTCCCAGGGCCTGATAGAGACCCAGTACTTC	CASSSQGLIETQYF
NA	NA	TRBV18	TRBJ1-2	TGTGCCAGCTCGAACGCCCCCGAGTATTCCGGCTATGGCTACACCTTC	CASSNAPEYSGYGYTF
NA	NA	TRBV12-1	TRBJ2-7	TGTGCCAGCAGCCGGCGGTACAGGGTCGGCGAGCAGTACTTC	CASSRRYRVGEQYF
TRBD2	NA	TRBV9	TRBJ2-5	TGTGCCAGCAGCCCATATTCACTAGCGGGAGGAGGAGAGACCCAGTACTTC	CASSPYSLAGGGETQYF
NA	NA	TRBV15	TRBJ2-6	TGTGCCACCACCCCCCAATCCTCTGGGGCCAACGTCCTGACTTTC	CATTPQSSGANVLTF
NA	NA	TRBV6-1	TRBJ2-1	TGTGCCAGCAGCGATGGTCGAGGACACTACAATGAGCAGTTCTTC	CASSDGRGHYNEQFF
TRBD1	NA	TRBV5-1	TRBJ2-7	TGCGCCAGCAGCTTGGGACAGGGTCCCTCCGAGCAGTACTTC	CASSLGQGPSEQYF
NA	once	TRBV27	TRBJ2-1	TGTGCCAGAAAAGCCAACAATGAGCAGTTCTTC	CARKANNEQFF
NA	NA	TRBV29-1	TRBJ1-2	TGCAGCGGCTTAGGGGGAGCTAACTATGGCTACACCTTC	CSGLGGANYGYTF
TRBD1	NA	TRBV29-1	TRBJ1-1	TGCAGCGTGATTTACGACAGGGTCGGTGAAGCTTTCTTT	CSVIYDRVGEAFF
NA	NA	TRBV19	TRBJ2-2	TGTGCCAGTAGCGCGGGAAACACCGGGGAGCTGTTTTTT	CASSAGNTGELFF
TRBD2	NA	TRBV27	TRBJ2-1	TGTGCCAGCAGCAGACTAGCGGGAGAAGGATATAATGAGCAGTTCTTC	CASSRLAGEGYNEQFF
NA	once	TRBV19	TRBJ1-1	TGTGCCAGTAGTACCCCACAGGGGAACACTGAAGCTTTCTTT	CASSTPQGNTEAFF
TRBD1	few	TRBV19	TRBJ2-2	TGTGCCAGTAGTATACGACAGGGGGGAGCCGGGGAGCTGTTTTTT	CASSIRQGGAGELFF
TRBD2	once	TRBV28	TRBJ2-7	TGTGCCAGCAGTCCTGGGGCACTAGCGGACTACGAGCAGTACTTC	CASSPGALADYEQYF
NA	few	TRBV5-1	TRBJ1-2	TGCGCCAGCAGCTTGTCGCGGCAGGGCTATGGCTACACCTTC	CASSLSRQGYGYTF
NA	few	TRBV6-1	TRBJ1-5	TGTGCCAGCAGTGAAGCTGGGGGAGGGGGGAGCAATCAGCCCCAGCATTTT	CASSEAGGGGSNQPQHF